This TCR beta chain was documented in a study of blood T cell repertoires in COVID-19 (dated by TCRdb to about 2020). Looking at the study overall: Samples covering the acute and convalescent phases of COVID-19 were provided by collaborators in the United States, Italy and Spain. The prospective study material was composed of cDNA or gDNA derived from T cells, B-cell-depleted T cells, or PBMCs. Nearly every sample came with metadata listing a de-identified subject ID, COVID-19 status, age in years and sex. The repertoires were released in a freely available public database intended as a resource for research on the immune response to SARS-CoV-2. Samples were obtained from the ongoing ImmuneRACE study (first 160 participants) and from some 1,300 subjects provided by 6 global collaborators. The dataset comprised deeply sampled blood TCRbeta repertoires from subjects exposed to, actively infected with, or recovered from COVID-19. HLA class I and class II types, where available, came from metadata supplied by the sample provider rather than from assay-based typing. Broad study findings and their caveats: Clinical and demographic metadata were provided uncurated, with the amount varying by source and participant.

TCRbeta CDR3 regions were amplified from genomic DNA by means of the immunoSEQ Assay, a bias-controlled multiplex PCR. Regarding the original processing steps: Within the assay, amplification of reference gene primers was used to estimate how many nucleated cells each sample contained. To quantify the absolute abundance of each unique TCRbeta CDR3 rearrangement, sequence reads were collapsed and filtered. For each sample, productive Simpson clonality was calculated as the square root of Simpson's diversity index over productive rearrangements. TCRdb obtained this table from immuneACCESS and retained in-frame rearrangements with V and J assigned. These tables miss some clones; where compared with another copy, unresolved V genes account for less than half of the shortfall, and the remainder is unexplained. Clone size and V and J calls were adopted from that table, with D and trimming inferred from the DNA. A total of about 150,000 clones appear in this sample, more than 75% of them only once. The biggest ten clones account for 2% to 2.5% of the sample.

The germline V gene provides CDR1 SQVTM and CDR2 ANQGSEA. V is pruned by 1 base and J by 6 bases, leaving 5 bases of the junction without a gene match. The CDR3, from cysteine to phenylalanine, totals 14 residues. Just CDR3 DNA is preserved here, 42 bases in frame from base 1. Of note for this clone: Its antigen is unknown. Base qualities are not recorded, but no much larger clone differs from it by a single base.

Collaborating institutions collected whole blood in K2EDTA tubes following their own protocols. For TCRbeta analysis, collaborators shipped samples in one of three forms: frozen whole blood, isolated PBMCs, or DNA extracted from either of those sample types. The chain is encoded by TRBV29-1 joined to TRBJ1-4; the junction holds 7 bases that match TRBD1. This receptor was obtained from a man aged 50 to 60 with active COVID-19. Input material: peripheral blood. The CDR3 region has the sequence CSVEGTGVDEKLFF. The bases are TGCAGCGTTGAAGGAACAGGGGTCGATGAAAAACTGTTTTTT. Here the CDR3 is joined to the reference TRBV29-1 and TRBJ1-4 genes, and the full variable domain is: SAVISQKPSRDICQRGTSLTIQCQVDSQVTMMFWYRQQPGQSLTLIATANQGSEATYESGFVIDKFPISRPNLTFSTLTVSNMSPEDSSIYLCSVEGTGVDEKLFFGSGTQLSVL.